This T cell receptor (beta chain) was sequenced in a study of shared clonotypes between healthy human individuals. Study at large: Three plates were used per donor for CD4 naive, three for CD4 memory, two for CD8 naive and one for CD8 memory. Findings of the study overall: Sharing across four donors was seen in 4.5% to 6.5% of naive CD4 clonotypes.

Note on this clone: Its specificity is not known.

Sequenced by immunoSEQ multiplex PCR; TCRdb stores in-frame clones only, minus some. The sample contains under 1,100,000 clones, around 74% of which appear only once. Germline V lookup: CDR1 SGHDT, CDR2 YYEEEE. CDR3 length: 14 amino acids. V was clipped by 0 bases and J by 0 bases, with 6 bases between them. The V and J genes are TRBV5-6 and TRBJ2-5; no clear D gene. The sequencing sample was made of memory CD4+ T cells sorted from blood. The subset denotes: CD45RA-negative fraction. The source is a man between 18 and 29 years old in good health. CDR3 bases: TGTGCCAGCAGCTTGGGCAGGTACCAAGAGACCCAGTACTTC. This encodes CASSLGRYQETQYF.